Shown below are 9 T cell receptor beta chains from a single sample sequenced in a study of CD8+ T cells in alopecia areata. RNA was extracted and reverse transcribed into cDNA as the sequencing template. Here immunoSEQ multiplex PCR was the method, and the copy in TCRdb shows in-frame clones only, minus some. Of some 99,000 clones in the sample, 40% to 45% were seen once. The material sequenced was CD4+ T cells sorted from blood. Receptors originate from a human donor with alopecia areata.

The J gene is TRBJ2-7, the V gene TRBV29-1, with 8 bases that match TRBD1. Trimming at V came to 5 bases and at J to 7 bases, leaving 10 bases not matched to a gene. Germline V CDR1 and CDR2: SQVTM, ANQGSEA. CDR3 length: 13 amino acids. This chain's CDR3 is CSVNQGALEEQYF. The CDR3 coding sequence is TGCAGCGTTAACCAGGGGGCGCTTGAAGAGCAGTACTTC.

This chain uses TRBV5-1 with TRBJ2-2; 8 bases line up with TRBD2. V gave up 5 bases and J gave up 2 bases; unmatched junction bases: 2. This CDR3 spans 14 amino acids. CDR1 SGHRS and CDR2 YFSETQ come from the germline V gene. The CDR3, as DNA: TGCGCCAGCAGTAGCGGGGTAAACACCGGGGAGCTGTTTTTT. Translating it yields CASSSGVNTGELFF.

The rearrangement uses TRBV4-2 and TRBJ2-1, with TRBD2 matching 8 bases. CDR3 length: 15 residues. Germline V CDR1 and CDR2: LGHNA, YNFKEQ. V shed 1 base, J shed 6 bases, and the junction held 5 bases outside the gene matches. The CDR3 is CASSQVQRGSNEQFF. In DNA, the CDR3 is TGTGCCAGCAGCCAAGTGCAGCGGGGGTCCAATGAGCAGTTCTTC.

The CDR3 spells CASSLADRARIYNEQFF. CDR3 coding DNA: TGCGCCAGCAGCTTGGCGGACCGGGCACGGATCTACAATGAGCAGTTCTTC. This rearrangement joins TRBV5-1 to TRBJ2-1; D unclear. The CDR3 extends over 17 amino acids. V dropped 0 bases and J dropped 3 bases, with 16 bases sitting between them. CDR1 is SGHRS, CDR2 YFSETQ, per germline.

This clone turned up a few times. The rearrangement uses TRBV20-1 and TRBJ2-1; TRBD1 agrees at 7 bases. The germline V gene has CDR1 DFQATT and CDR2 SNEGSKA (reference sequence). V was clipped by 0 bases and J by 14 bases; unmatched bases: 4. The CDR3 totals 11 residues. The CDR3: CSARDPTGEFF. CDR3 in DNA: TGCAGTGCTAGAGATCCCACAGGGGAGTTCTTC.

CDR3 loop: CASSRTVDYGYTF. CDR3 nucleotides: TGTGCCAGCAGTCGGACAGTCGACTATGGCTACACCTTC. The chain carries TRBV6-5 and TRBJ1-2; D might be TRBD1 (6 bases). Germline V gene sequence: CDR1 MNHEY, CDR2 SVGAGI. The CDR3 loop spans 13 amino acids. V was cut by 5 bases and J by 3 bases, with 10 bases left in between.

A few counts support this clone. The rearrangement joins TRBV30 to TRBJ1-6; D remains unclear. Germline CDR1 and CDR2: GTSNPN and SVGIG (reference sequence). V gave up 7 bases and J gave up 7 bases, with 17 bases separating them. CDR3 length equals 14 residues. The CDR3 region has the DNA TGTGCCTCGTCGGGTTACAGTCTAAATTCACCCCTCCACTTT. It is translated as CASSGYSLNSPLHF.

This clone has more than one count but fewer than ten. This chain links TRBV28 with TRBJ2-5; TRBD1 is a possible D gene (6 bases). Germline values: CDR1 MDHEN, CDR2 SYDVKM. V shed 8 bases and J shed 5 bases, with 18 bases lying between them. The CDR3 has 14 amino acids. The CDR3 spells CASSSGQTRETQYF. DNA of the CDR3: TGTGCCAGCTCATCCGGACAGACTCGGGAGACCCAGTACTTC.

This chain joins TRBV23-1 and TRBJ1-3; D unresolved. TRBV23-1 is known as an ORF, though its function is uncertain. This CDR3 has 15 amino acids. The V gene lost 8 bases and the J gene lost 4 bases, with 18 bases spanning the gap. CDR3 in amino acids: CASGLQRGTGNTIYF. The CDR3, as DNA: TGCGCCAGCGGCCTCCAACGAGGAACCGGAAACACCATATATTTT.